Following are 9 T cell receptor beta chains from one sample sequenced in a study of shared clonotypes between healthy human individuals. The method was immunoSEQ multiplex PCR; TCRdb's version includes in-frame clones alone and lacks a portion of them. The sample shows 2.5 million or so clones, approximately 92% of them seen only once. Specimen: naive CD4+ T cells sorted from blood. Subset specified: CD45RA+ positively selected. These receptors all come from a man younger than 35 in good health.

This sequence joins TRBV29-1 and TRBJ2-5; a possible D gene is TRBD2 (6 bases). The germline gives CDR1 SQVTM, CDR2 ANQGSEA. This CDR3 has 14 amino acids. V gave up 2 bases and J gave up 2 bases, with 12 bases separating them. CDR3 region: CSVERGSGQETQYF. CDR3 sequence (DNA): TGCAGCGTTGAAAGGGGTAGCGGACAAGAGACCCAGTACTTC.

This clone was seen more than once but under ten times. This chain connects TRBV11-2 to TRBJ1-1; D unresolved. This CDR3 comprises 13 residues. The V gene's germline CDR1 is SGHAT and CDR2 FQNNGV. V gave up 5 bases and J gave up 2 bases, with 9 bases separating them. CDR3 DNA sequence: TGTGCCAGCAGCCCGAACCTAAACACTGAAGCTTTCTTT. Its translation is CASSPNLNTEAFF.

The chain has TRBV30 and TRBJ1-1; tentative D call: TRBD1 (5 bases). The V end was cut by 3 bases, the J end by 10 bases, with 27 bases between. CDR1 is GTSNPN and CDR2 is SVGIG in the germline V gene (reference sequence). The CDR3 runs to 16 residues. The CDR3 DNA is TGTGCCTGGAGACCGACCTGGGGGACCCCAAACCTGGCAGCTTTCTTT. Translating it yields CAWRPTWGTPNLAAFF.

The chain uses TRBV5-1 and TRBJ1-2, with D maybe TRBD1 (5 bases). Trimming removed 6 bases from V and 2 bases from J, with 17 bases in between. There are 15 residues in the CDR3. The germline V gene encodes CDR1 SGHRS and CDR2 YFSETQ. The CDR3 sequence is CASTDPGRRNYGYTF. The DNA for the CDR3 is TGCGCCAGCACTGATCCGGGACGGCGAAACTATGGCTACACCTTC.

The V gene is TRBV18, the J gene TRBJ1-2, with D possibly being TRBD1 (5 bases). CDR3 size: 13 residues. V lost 4 bases and J 2 bases, leaving 8 bases between the germline ends. The germline CDR1 and CDR2 sequences are KGHSH and LQKENI. The chain's CDR3 is CASSLGRNYGYTF. CDR3 DNA sequence: TGTGCCAGCTCACTGGGACGGAACTATGGCTACACCTTC.

Of note for this clone: Other DNA sequences of this sample code for an identical CDR3. CDR3 DNA sequence: TGTGCCAGCTCACCCCGGCAGGGGTCGTACGAGCAGTACTTC. Protein: CASSPRQGSYEQYF. The V gene is TRBV18, the J gene TRBJ2-7, with a possible D match to TRBD1 (6 bases). The CDR3 is made up of 14 amino acids. Trimming stripped 3 bases from V and 4 bases from J, with 13 bases between. CDR1 and CDR2 from the germline V gene are KGHSH and LQKENI.

The chain has TRBV6-5 and TRBJ2-4; the match to TRBD1 covers 9 bases. Germline V gene lookup returns CDR1 MNHEY and CDR2 SVGAGI. Trimming took 9 bases from V and 8 from J; bases not matched to a gene: 11. The CDR3 spans 14 residues. The chain's CDR3 is CASGELQGAHIQYF. As DNA, the CDR3 is TGTGCCAGTGGCGAATTACAGGGGGCACACATTCAGTACTTC.

This sequence joins TRBV28 and TRBJ2-7; possibly TRBD1 for D (7 bases). The CDR3 extends over 15 amino acids. CDR1 and CDR2 (germline): MDHEN, SYDVKM. V lost 5 bases, J lost 1 base, and 15 bases lay in between. The CDR3 is CASSRPRGVSYEQYF. DNA of the CDR3: TGTGCCAGCAGTCGGCCCAGGGGGGTTTCCTACGAGCAGTACTTC.

This clone was seen once. V gene TRBV5-6 combines with J gene TRBJ1-5; D is perhaps TRBD1 (6 bases). V was shortened by 0 bases and J by 6 bases, with 10 bases between the two germline ends. Per germline, CDR1 SGHDT and CDR2 YYEEEE. The CDR3 covers 14 residues. CDR3 residues: CASSLGGGAQPQHF. DNA for the CDR3: TGTGCCAGCAGCTTGGGAGGGGGAGCTCAGCCCCAGCATTTT.